The sequence of this T cell receptor beta chain was determined in a study of shared clonotypes between healthy human individuals. Study-level information: Each donor's CD8 memory used one plate, CD8 naive two, each CD4 subset three. Study conclusions and caveats: Larger richness was generally estimated for naive than memory subsets.

CD4+ cells yielded CD45RA+ naive and CD45RA-negative memory subsets. Repertoires were generated with immunoSEQ multiplex PCR, while TCRdb's copy carries only in-frame clones and drops some. This sample has some 790,000 clones, with over 60% found just once. A remark on this clone: What it binds is not known.

The CDR3 is 15 residues long. V lost 1 base and J lost 2, with 9 bases in between. Germline V gives CDR1 SEHNR, CDR2 FQNEAQ (reference sequence). The chain couples TRBV7-9 to TRBJ1-5, with D uncertain. The sample comprised memory CD4+ T cells sorted from blood. Subset specified: CD45RA-negative fraction. The sequence came from a woman in her 30s in good health. This CDR3 reads CASSLGDTGNQPQHF. The CDR3 DNA is TGTGCCAGCAGCTTAGGGGATACAGGCAATCAGCCCCAGCATTTT.